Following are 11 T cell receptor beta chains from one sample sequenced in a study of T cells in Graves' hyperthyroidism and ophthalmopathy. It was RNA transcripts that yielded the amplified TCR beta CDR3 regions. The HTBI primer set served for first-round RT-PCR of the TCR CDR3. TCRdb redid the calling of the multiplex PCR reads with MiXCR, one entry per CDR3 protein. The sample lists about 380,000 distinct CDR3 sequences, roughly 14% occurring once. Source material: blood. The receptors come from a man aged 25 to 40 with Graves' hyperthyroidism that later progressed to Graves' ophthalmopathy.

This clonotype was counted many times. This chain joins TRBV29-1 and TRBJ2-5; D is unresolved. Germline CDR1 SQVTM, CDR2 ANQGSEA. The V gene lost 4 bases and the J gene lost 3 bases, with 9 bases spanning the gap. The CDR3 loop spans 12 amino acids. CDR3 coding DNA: TGCAGCGTTGTAACAATTAAAGAGACCCAGTACTTC. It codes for CSVVTIKETQYF. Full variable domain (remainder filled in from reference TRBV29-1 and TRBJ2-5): SAVISQKPSRDICQRGTSLTIQCQVDSQVTMMFWYRQQPGQSLTLIATANQGSEATYESGFVIDKFPISRPNLTFSTLTVSNMSPEDSSIYLCSVVTIKETQYFGPGTRLLVL.

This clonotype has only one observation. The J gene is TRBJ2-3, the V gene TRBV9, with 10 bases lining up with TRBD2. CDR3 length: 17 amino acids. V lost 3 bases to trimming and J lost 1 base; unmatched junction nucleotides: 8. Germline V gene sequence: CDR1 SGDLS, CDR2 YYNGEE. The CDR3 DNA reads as TGTGCCAGCAGCGCGGAGGGGCTAGCGGGGGGCACAGATACGCAGTATTTT. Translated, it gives CASSAEGLAGGTDTQYF.

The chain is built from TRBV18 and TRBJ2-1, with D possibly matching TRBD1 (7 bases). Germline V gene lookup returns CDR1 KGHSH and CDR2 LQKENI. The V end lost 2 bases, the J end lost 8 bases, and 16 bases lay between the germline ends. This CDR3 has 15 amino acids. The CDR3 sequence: CASSPSAGGGHEQFF. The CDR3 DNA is TGTGCCAGCTCACCATCGGCAGGGGGAGGTCATGAGCAGTTCTTC.

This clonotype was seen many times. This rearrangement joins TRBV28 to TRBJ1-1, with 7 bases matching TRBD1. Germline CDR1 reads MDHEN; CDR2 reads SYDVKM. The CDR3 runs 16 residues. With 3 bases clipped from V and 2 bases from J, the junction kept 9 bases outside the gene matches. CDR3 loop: CASSFTGQTPNTEAFF. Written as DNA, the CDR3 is TGTGCCAGCAGTTTTACGGGACAGACACCAAACACTGAAGCTTTCTTT.

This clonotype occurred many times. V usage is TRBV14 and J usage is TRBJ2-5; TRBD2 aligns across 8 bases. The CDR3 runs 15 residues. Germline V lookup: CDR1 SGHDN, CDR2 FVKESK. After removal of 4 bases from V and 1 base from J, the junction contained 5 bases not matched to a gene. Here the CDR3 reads CASSLLAGSQETQYF. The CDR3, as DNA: TGTGCCAGCAGCCTGCTAGCGGGTTCCCAAGAGACCCAGTACTTC.

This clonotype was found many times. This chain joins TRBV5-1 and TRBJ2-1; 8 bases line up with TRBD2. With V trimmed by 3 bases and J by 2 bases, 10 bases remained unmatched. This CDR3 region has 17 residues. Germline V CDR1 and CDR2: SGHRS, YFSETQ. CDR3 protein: CASSWRGAGETYNEQFF. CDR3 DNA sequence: TGCGCCAGCAGCTGGCGAGGAGCGGGGGAAACCTACAATGAGCAGTTCTTC.

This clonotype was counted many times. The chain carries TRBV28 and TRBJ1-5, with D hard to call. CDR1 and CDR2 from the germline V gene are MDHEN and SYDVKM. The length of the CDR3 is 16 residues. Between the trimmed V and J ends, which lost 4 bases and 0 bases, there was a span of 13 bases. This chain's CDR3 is CASSSPRSDSNQPQHF. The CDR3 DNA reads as TGTGCCAGCAGTTCCCCACGGTCGGATAGCAATCAGCCCCAGCATTTT.

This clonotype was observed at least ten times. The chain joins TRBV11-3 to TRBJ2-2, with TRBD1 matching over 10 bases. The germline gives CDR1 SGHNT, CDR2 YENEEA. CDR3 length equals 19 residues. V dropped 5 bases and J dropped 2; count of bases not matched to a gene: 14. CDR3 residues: CASSPKWDRGLFNTGELFF. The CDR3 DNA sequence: TGTGCCAGCAGCCCGAAGTGGGACAGGGGTCTTTTTAACACCGGGGAGCTGTTTTTT.

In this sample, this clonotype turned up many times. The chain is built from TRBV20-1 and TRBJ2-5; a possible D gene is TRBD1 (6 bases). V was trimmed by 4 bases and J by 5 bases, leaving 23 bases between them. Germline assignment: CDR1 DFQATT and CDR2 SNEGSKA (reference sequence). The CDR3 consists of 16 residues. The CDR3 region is CSATYAAGVWGETQYF. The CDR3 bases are TGCAGTGCTACGTACGCCGCAGGGGTTTGGGGGGAGACCCAGTACTTC.

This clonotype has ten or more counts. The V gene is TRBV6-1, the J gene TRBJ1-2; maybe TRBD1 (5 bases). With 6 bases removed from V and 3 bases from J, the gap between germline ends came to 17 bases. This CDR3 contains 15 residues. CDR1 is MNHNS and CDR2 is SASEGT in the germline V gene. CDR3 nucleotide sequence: TGTGCCAGCAGCCAGGAGGGGAGATCAGACTATGGCTACACCTTC. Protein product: CASSQEGRSDYGYTF.

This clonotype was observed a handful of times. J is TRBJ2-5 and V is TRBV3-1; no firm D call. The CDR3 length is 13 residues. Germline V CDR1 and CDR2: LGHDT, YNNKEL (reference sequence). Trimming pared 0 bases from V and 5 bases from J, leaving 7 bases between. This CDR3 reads CASSQDFGETQYF. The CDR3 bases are TGTGCCAGCAGCCAAGATTTTGGGGAGACCCAGTACTTC.